This T cell receptor beta chain comes out of a study of T cell responses to AZD1222 COVID-19 vaccine. General study findings and limits: Nearly half of spike-specific TCRs reportedly target unmutated variant regions. Vaccine-related CD4 TCRs covered spike, predominating at 160-218 and 743-854. Most donors were white British, females outnumbered males, and clonal diversity was possibly underestimated.

This clone was counted many times. What it binds is not known. Repertoires were generated with immunoSEQ multiplex PCR, while TCRdb's copy carries only in-frame clones and drops some. The sample lists 95,000 to 150,000 clones, 70% to 90% occurring once. The CDR3 consists of 15 residues. Trimming cost V 1 base and J 2 bases; bases outside gene matches: 4. CDR1 SGHRS and CDR2 YFSETQ come from the germline V gene. V is TRBV5-1 and J is TRBJ2-3; 7 bases align to TRBD2. The sample was peripheral blood, taken on day 0 of AZD1222 vaccination. This TCR was recovered from an adult in good health. As DNA, the CDR3 is TGCGCCAGCAGCTTGTTACGGGAGGCCACAGATACGCAGTATTTT. Its protein is CASSLLREATDTQYF.